Following are 9 T cell receptor beta chains from one sample sequenced in a study of cytomegalovirus exposure and HLA in healthy donors. The method was immunoSEQ multiplex PCR; TCRdb's version includes in-frame clones alone and lacks a portion of them. The sample has about 130,000 clones, about nine tenths seen once; the top ten hold around 3.4%. The specimen was PBMCs. The receptor set was obtained from a man aged 25 to 45 in good health and CMV-seronegative.

The V call is TRBV5-6, the J call TRBJ2-1, with D unclear. CDR1 is SGHDT, CDR2 YYEEEE, per germline. The V gene lost 0 bases and the J gene lost 8 bases, with 9 bases spanning the gap. This CDR3 contains 13 residues. The CDR3 DNA follows: TGTGCCAGCAGCTTGGTCGGTGAAGATGAGCAGTTCTTC. Residues: CASSLVGEDEQFF.

The chain joins TRBV10-3 to TRBJ2-1, with TRBD2 identical over 9 bases. This CDR3 has 17 residues. V lost 3 bases to trimming and J lost 0 bases; unmatched junction nucleotides: 6. Germline V gene lookup returns CDR1 ENHRY and CDR2 SYGVKD. This CDR3 reads CAISDWSGGSSYNEQFF. The CDR3 nucleotides read TGTGCCATCAGTGATTGGAGCGGGGGGAGCTCCTACAATGAGCAGTTCTTC.

This chain links TRBV5-1 with TRBJ2-7; 10 positions match TRBD2. Germline V gene lookup returns CDR1 SGHRS and CDR2 YFSETQ. Trimming at V came to 0 bases and at J to 3 bases, leaving 3 bases not matched to a gene. This CDR3 contains 15 residues. CDR3 loop: CASSLAGLAVYEQYF. The CDR3 nucleotides are TGCGCCAGCAGCTTGGCCGGACTAGCGGTCTACGAGCAGTACTTC.

V usage is TRBV11-3 and J usage is TRBJ2-2, with D unclear. The germline gives CDR1 SGHNT, CDR2 YENEEA. V was shortened by 0 bases and J by 4 bases, with 12 bases between the two germline ends. CDR3 length: 16 residues. CDR3: CASSLDPGLGTGELFF. The CDR3 DNA follows: TGTGCCAGCAGCTTAGATCCCGGGTTAGGCACCGGGGAGCTGTTTTTT. Looking up the rest from reference TRBV11-3 and TRBJ2-2 gives the full variable domain: EAGVVQSPRYKIIEKKQPVAFWCNPISGHNTLYWYLQNLGQGPELLIRYENEEAVDDSQLPKDRFSAERLKGVDSTLKIQPAELGDSAVYLCASSLDPGLGTGELFFGEGSRLTVL.

This chain joins TRBV6-1 and TRBJ1-2; 10 bases fit TRBD1. The V segment lost 6 bases and the J segment 8 bases; nucleotides outside the gene matches: 3. The germline CDR1 and CDR2 sequences are MNHNS and SASEGT. CDR3 length equals 12 residues. CDR3: CASSQTGGGYTF. The CDR3 DNA reads TGTGCCAGCAGCCAGACAGGGGGCGGCTACACCTTC.

This clone turned up a few times. The chain couples TRBV6-4 to TRBJ2-3; possible D gene TRBD1, 6 bases. CDR1 and CDR2 from the germline V gene are MRHNA and SNTAGT. The CDR3 sequence is 13 residues long. V lost 6 bases and J 1 base, leaving 8 bases between the germline ends. The CDR3 region is CASSRTGTDTQYF. The CDR3 region has the DNA TGTGCCAGCAGCCGGACAGGCACAGATACGCAGTATTTT.

This chain joins TRBV29-1 and TRBJ1-4; D not resolved. V was trimmed by 8 bases and J by 4 bases, leaving 14 bases between them. The CDR3 loop spans 13 amino acids. CDR1 is SQVTM and CDR2 is ANQGSEA in the germline V gene. This chain's CDR3 is CSCSEQINEKLFF. The CDR3 DNA follows: TGCAGCTGCTCCGAACAGATTAATGAAAAACTGTTTTTT.

The CDR3, as DNA: TGTGCCAGCAGTCAGACAGGGTCGGGGAGTCGGAGCACCTTC. Its protein product is CASSQTGSGSRSTF. The J gene is TRBJ1-2, the V gene TRBV7-2; 7 bases line up with TRBD1. Losses at the gene ends were 6 bases for V and 13 bases for J; bases not matched to a gene: 17. Per germline, CDR1 SGHTA and CDR2 FQGNSA. CDR3 length equals 14 residues. The complete variable domain, with remaining parts taken from reference TRBV7-2 and TRBJ1-2, reads GAGVSQSPSNKVTEKGKDVELRCDPISGHTALYWYRQSLGQGLEFLIYFQGNSAPDKSGLPSDRFSAERTGGSVSTLTIQRTQQEDSAVYLCASSQTGSGSRSTFGSGTRLTVV.

This rearrangement joins TRBV15 to TRBJ2-7; 11 bases line up with TRBD1. Germline V gene lookup returns CDR1 LNHNV and CDR2 YYDKDF (reference sequence). Trimming at V came to 9 bases and at J to 7 bases, leaving 8 bases not matched to a gene. This CDR3 contains 13 residues. The chain's CDR3 is CATEDRGRPEQYF. The CDR3 DNA sequence: TGTGCCACAGAGGACAGGGGGCGTCCGGAGCAGTACTTC.